Listed below are T cell receptor beta chains from one sample, sequenced in a study of cytomegalovirus exposure and HLA in healthy donors. Method: immunoSEQ multiplex PCR; TCRdb's copy keeps in-frame clones and lacks some. This table has about 150,000 clones, less than 9.5% appearing once. Specimen: PBMCs. These receptors all stem from a male donor in good health and CMV-seronegative. Both conserved end residues are part of each CDR3. D genes are given only for firm matches. A row's size may be missing; if present it is once, few, many or a size class.

v_call	j_call	clone_size	d_call	cdr3_nt	cdr3_aa
TRBV6-6	TRBJ1-1	-	TRBD1	TGTGCCAGCAGAGAAGGGGGCGCGAGCACTGAAGCTTTCTTT	CASREGGASTEAFF
TRBV28	TRBJ2-7	few	TRBD1	TGTGCCAGCAGCACGACAGGGGGTGAGCAGTACTTC	CASSTTGGEQYF
TRBV30	TRBJ2-1	-	-	TGTGCCTGGAGTGTAAGAGGGGGATACTACAATGAGCAGTTCTTC	CAWSVRGGYYNEQFF
TRBV7-8	TRBJ2-7	-	-	TGTGCCAGCTCAAACAGCGGCTACGAGCAGTACTTC	CASSNSGYEQYF
TRBV19	TRBJ1-3	few	-	TGTGCCAGTAGTGTAGGACATCTCGCTGGAAACACCATATATTTT	CASSVGHLAGNTIYF
TRBV4-3	TRBJ2-4	-	TRBD2	TGCGCCAGCAGCCAATCCCTTACTAGCGGAGAAGCCAAAAACATTCAGTACTTC	CASSQSLTSGEAKNIQYF
TRBV10-3	TRBJ2-5	-	-	TGTGCCATCAGTCGACAGTACCAAGAGACCCAGTACTTC	CAISRQYQETQYF
TRBV7-9	TRBJ1-4	-	-	TGTGCCAGCAAGCCTACGGGGGCAACTAATGAAAAACTGTTTTTT	CASKPTGATNEKLFF
TRBV6-5	TRBJ1-1	-	-	TGTGCCAGCAGTTACTCGAGCAGGGGTCGGAACACTGAAGCTTTCTTT	CASSYSSRGRNTEAFF
TRBV7-8	TRBJ1-5	-	-	TGTGCCAGCAGCTTAGAGGACAGTGCCAATCAGCCCCAGCATTTT	CASSLEDSANQPQHF
TRBV19	TRBJ2-7	-	TRBD1	TGTGCCGCCGTAGGCCAGGGGGAAGGCGAGCAGTACTTC	CAAVGQGEGEQYF
TRBV10-3	TRBJ2-2	few	-	TGTGCCATCAGTGACCGAGGAGGGTACGACACCGGGGAGCTGTTTTTT	CAISDRGGYDTGELFF
TRBV23-1	TRBJ2-1	few	-	TGCGCCAGCAGTCAATCAGGGGTATCCTACAATGAGCAGTTCTTC	CASSQSGVSYNEQFF
TRBV4-3	TRBJ2-7	-	-	TGCGCCAGCAGCCAAGGGCAGGAATACTCCTACGAGCAGTACTTC	CASSQGQEYSYEQYF
TRBV30	TRBJ2-3	-	-	TGTGCCTGGAGTTTGGGGGGAGTCTCTGATACGCAGTATTTT	CAWSLGGVSDTQYF
TRBV11-2	TRBJ2-1	-	-	TGTGCCAGCAGCTTAGCTTTTAGGGCACGGAGGTCCTACAATGAGCAGTTCTTC	CASSLAFRARRSYNEQFF
TRBV28	TRBJ1-6	-	TRBD1	TGTGCCAGCAGTTTACTGACAGGGGGTAATTCACCCCTCCACTTT	CASSLLTGGNSPLHF
TRBV28	TRBJ1-1	-	-	TGTGCCAGCAGTACATACACTGAAGCTTTCTTT	CASSTYTEAFF
TRBV4-3	TRBJ1-2	few	TRBD1	TGCGCCAGCAGCCAACCCGGGACAGGCGACAACTATGGCTACACCTTC	CASSQPGTGDNYGYTF
TRBV7-9	TRBJ2-7	few	TRBD2	TGTGCCAGCAGCTCTTATAGCGGGAGTCAAGAGCAGTACTTC	CASSSYSGSQEQYF
TRBV6-1	TRBJ2-7	-	TRBD1	TGTGCCAGCAGTGAGACAGGGACCTACGAGCAGTACTTC	CASSETGTYEQYF
TRBV5-1	TRBJ1-4	-	-	TGCGCCAGCAGCTTGGTGGGGGCGGCTAATGAAAAACTGTTTTTT	CASSLVGAANEKLFF
TRBV18	TRBJ2-5	few	TRBD1	TGTGCCAGCTCAACTCGGGACAGGCGAGAGACCCAGTACTTC	CASSTRDRRETQYF
TRBV9	TRBJ2-7	-	-	TGTGCCAGCAGCGTAGATCTGCGGAGCATGGGCGAGCAGTACTTC	CASSVDLRSMGEQYF
TRBV5-1	TRBJ2-7	-	TRBD1	TGCGCCAGCAGCCCATCGACAGGGGGCTCCTACGAGCAGTACTTC	CASSPSTGGSYEQYF
TRBV9	TRBJ2-3	-	TRBD1	TGTGCCAGCAGCCGAGGGACAGGACCTAGCACAGATACGCAGTATTTT	CASSRGTGPSTDTQYF
TRBV28	TRBJ2-7	few	-	TGTGCCAGCAGACTTACCGGGATCTCCTACGAGCAGTACTTC	CASRLTGISYEQYF
TRBV4-2	TRBJ2-1	-	TRBD2	TGTGCCAGCAGCCAAGAACTAGCGGGAACGGGGTCCTACAATGAGCAGTTCTTC	CASSQELAGTGSYNEQFF
TRBV5-1	TRBJ2-3	few	-	TGCGCCAGCAGCTCCCAGGGGGGAGATACGCAGTATTTT	CASSSQGGDTQYF
TRBV15	TRBJ2-1	few	TRBD2	TGTGCCACCAGCAGAGATGGAGCGGGGACCTACAATGAGCAGTTCTTC	CATSRDGAGTYNEQFF
TRBV7-8	TRBJ1-5	-	-	TGTGCCAGCAGCCGTCGACAGCCGGACTACAATCAGCCCCAGCATTTT	CASSRRQPDYNQPQHF
TRBV7-9	TRBJ2-2	-	TRBD1	TGTGCCAGCAATCCGACAGGGGGCAGGGGATTTACCGGGGAGCTGTTTTTT	CASNPTGGRGFTGELFF
TRBV5-1	TRBJ1-1	-	-	TGCGCCAGCAGCGTGCCCCGGCAGGAGAACACTGAAGCTTTCTTT	CASSVPRQENTEAFF
TRBV28	TRBJ1-2	few	-	TGTGCCAGCAGTCCCGACAGGAACTATGGCTACACCTTC	CASSPDRNYGYTF
TRBV7-2	TRBJ1-1	-	-	TGTGCCAGCAGCTTCGTACAGGGAATGAACACTGAAGCTTTCTTT	CASSFVQGMNTEAFF
TRBV6-4	TRBJ2-4	-	TRBD2	TGTGCCAGCAGTGACCCACTAGCGGGAGTCTTCGGGGCCAAAAACATTCAGTACTTC	CASSDPLAGVFGAKNIQYF
TRBV7-2	TRBJ1-4	few	TRBD1	TGTGCCAGCAGCTCGACAGGGGGCCTAAATGAAAAACTGTTTTTT	CASSSTGGLNEKLFF
TRBV7-9	TRBJ2-3	few	-	TGTGCCAGCAGGGCTAGGTCCGATACGCAGTATTTT	CASRARSDTQYF
TRBV19	TRBJ2-1	few	TRBD2	TGTGCCAGTAGTCAGCATGGGGGGGAATCCTACAATGAGCAGTTCTTC	CASSQHGGESYNEQFF
TRBV15	TRBJ1-1	-	TRBD1	TGTGCCACCAGCAGAGATTGGACAGGGGGAAGCTTGGTGAACACTGAAGCTTTCTTT	CATSRDWTGGSLVNTEAFF
TRBV4-3	TRBJ1-1	few	-	TGCGCCAGCAGCCCTGAGGAGGGGTACACTGAAGCTTTCTTT	CASSPEEGYTEAFF
TRBV7-2	TRBJ1-4	-	-	TGTGCCAGCAGCTTTACCCATGATGGGACAAAGATTTTT	CASSFTHDGTKIF
TRBV11-3	TRBJ2-1	-	-	TGTGCCAGCAGCCTGGGGGGGGCGGGCCTGCTCCCCTACAATGAGCAGTTCTTC	CASSLGGAGLLPYNEQFF
TRBV28	TRBJ1-1	-	TRBD1	TGTGCCAGCAGTTTCCAGACAGGGATGAACACTGAAGCTTTCTTT	CASSFQTGMNTEAFF
TRBV6-5	TRBJ2-3	-	-	TGTGCCAGCAGTCCTCAACCACTGGGCACAGATACGCAGTATTTT	CASSPQPLGTDTQYF
TRBV5-1	TRBJ2-7	few	TRBD2	TGCGCCAGCAGCCAGCTAGCGGGGGTCTCCTACGAGCAGTACTTC	CASSQLAGVSYEQYF
TRBV28	TRBJ1-1	few	-	TGTGCCAGCAGCCCGGGACAATGGACTGAAGCTTTCTTT	CASSPGQWTEAFF
TRBV6-1	TRBJ1-1	-	-	TGTGCCAGCAGCTTACAGGGTTTGGGCACTGAAGCTTTCTTT	CASSLQGLGTEAFF
TRBV27	TRBJ2-7	-	-	TGTGCCAGCAGTTTAAACCCCGAGACAGCCTCCTACGAGCAGTACTTC	CASSLNPETASYEQYF
TRBV5-4	TRBJ1-2	few	-	TGTGCCAGCAGCTTGGACGGTAACTATGGCTACACCTTC	CASSLDGNYGYTF